These 2 T cell receptor beta chains were sequenced from one sample in a study of blood T cell repertoires in COVID-19 (dated by TCRdb to the early 2020s). The method behind the library was the immunoSEQ multiplex PCR assay. The table was pulled from immuneACCESS by TCRdb, which kept in-frame rearrangements only. Such tables lose some clones; where checked, under half of the loss comes from unresolved V genes, and the rest has no known cause. In all, the sample holds 200,000 or so clones, and over 80% of those were seen once. The ten largest clones take up over 5% of the sample. The material sequenced was peripheral blood. These TCRs come from a young woman with acute or convalescent COVID-19.

The gene calls are TRBV27 and TRBJ2-3, with TRBD2 matching over 11 bases. V was clipped by 4 bases and J by 9 bases; unmatched bases: 9. Germline values: CDR1 MNHEY, CDR2 SMNVEV (reference sequence). The CDR3 spans 15 residues. The CDR3 here is CASSSTSGSTPTQYF. In DNA form, the CDR3 reads TGTGCCAGCAGTTCAACTAGCGGGAGCACTCCAACGCAGTATTTT.

This sequence joins TRBV5-6 and TRBJ1-2; 12 bases agree with TRBD1. Germline lookup yields CDR1 SGHDT and CDR2 YYEEEE. The CDR3 has 17 amino acids. Trimming took 5 bases from V and 0 from J; bases not matched to a gene: 8. The CDR3: CASRKGTGGLANYGYTF. The CDR3 DNA reads TGTGCCAGCAGAAAAGGGACAGGGGGCCTCGCTAACTATGGCTACACCTTC.